This T cell receptor beta chain came from a study of blood T cell repertoires in COVID-19. Study-level information: Spain, Italy and the United States supplied samples that represented acute and convalescent COVID-19.

Notes on this clone: Distinct nucleotide sequences in the sample also encode this CDR3.

The authors' processing: Estimates of nucleated cell counts were drawn from the amplification of reference gene primers. Only in-frame clones appear in the TCRdb table, and some are missing; sequencing was by immunoSEQ multiplex PCR. From that table come the V and J calls and clone size; the DNA was used to work out D and trimming. The sample yields about 250,000 clones, around 88% seen once. With 1 base removed from V and 0 bases from J, the gap between germline ends came to 7 bases. Germline values: CDR1 SGHNT, CDR2 YENEEA. The length of the CDR3 is 14 residues. The sample consisted of peripheral blood. The sequence was collected from a man in his forties or fifties with active or convalescent COVID-19. V is TRBV11-3 and J is TRBJ2-7; D not resolved. CDR3 loop: CASSLAAASYEQYF. The CDR3, as DNA: TGTGCCAGCAGCTTAGCTGCGGCCTCCTACGAGCAGTACTTC.